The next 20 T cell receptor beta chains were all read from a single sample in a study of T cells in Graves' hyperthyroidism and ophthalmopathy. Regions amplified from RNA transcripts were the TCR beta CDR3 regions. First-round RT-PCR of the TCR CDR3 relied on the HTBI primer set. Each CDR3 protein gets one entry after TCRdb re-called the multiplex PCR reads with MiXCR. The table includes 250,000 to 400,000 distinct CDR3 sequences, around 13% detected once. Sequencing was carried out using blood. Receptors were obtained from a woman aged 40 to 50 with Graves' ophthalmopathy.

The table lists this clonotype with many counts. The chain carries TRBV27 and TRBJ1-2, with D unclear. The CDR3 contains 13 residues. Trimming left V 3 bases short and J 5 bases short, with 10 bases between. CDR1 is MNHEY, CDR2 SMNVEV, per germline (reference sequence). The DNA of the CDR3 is TGTGCCAGCAGTTTGAGGTCGGGATATGGCTACACCTTC. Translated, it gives CASSLRSGYGYTF.

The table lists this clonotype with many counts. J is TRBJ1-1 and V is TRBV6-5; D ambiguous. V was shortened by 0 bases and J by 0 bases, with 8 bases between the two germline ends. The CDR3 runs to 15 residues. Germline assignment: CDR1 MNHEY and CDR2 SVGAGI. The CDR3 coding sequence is TGTGCCAGCAGTTACTCGGGTAGGCTGAACACTGAAGCTTTCTTT. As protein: CASSYSGRLNTEAFF.

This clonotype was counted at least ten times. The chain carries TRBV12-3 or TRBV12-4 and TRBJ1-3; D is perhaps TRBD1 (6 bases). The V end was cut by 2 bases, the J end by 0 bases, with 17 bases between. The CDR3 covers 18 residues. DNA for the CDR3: TGTGCCAGCAGTTTAATTTCGACAGGCCCATCCTCTGGAAACACCATATATTTT. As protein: CASSLISTGPSSGNTIYF.

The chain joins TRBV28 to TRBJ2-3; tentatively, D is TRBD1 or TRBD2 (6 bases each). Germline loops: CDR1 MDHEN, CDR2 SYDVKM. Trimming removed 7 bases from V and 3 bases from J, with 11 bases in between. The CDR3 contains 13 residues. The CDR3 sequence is CASNAGTTDTQYF. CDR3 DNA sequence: TGTGCCAGCAATGCGGGGACAACAGATACGCAGTATTTT.

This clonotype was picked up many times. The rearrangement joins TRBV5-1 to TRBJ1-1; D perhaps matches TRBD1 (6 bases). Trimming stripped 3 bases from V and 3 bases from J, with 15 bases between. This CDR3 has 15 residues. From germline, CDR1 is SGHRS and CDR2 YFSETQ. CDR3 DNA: TGCGCCAGCAGCTCATTTGGACAGCCAGACACTGAAGCTTTCTTT. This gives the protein CASSSFGQPDTEAFF.

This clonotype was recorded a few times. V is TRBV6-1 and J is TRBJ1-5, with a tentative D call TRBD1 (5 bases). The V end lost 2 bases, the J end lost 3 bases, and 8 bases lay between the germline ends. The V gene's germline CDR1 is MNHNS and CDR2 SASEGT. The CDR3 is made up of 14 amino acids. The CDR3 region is CASSENRYNQPQHF. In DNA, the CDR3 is TGTGCCAGCAGTGAAAACAGGTACAATCAGCCCCAGCATTTT.

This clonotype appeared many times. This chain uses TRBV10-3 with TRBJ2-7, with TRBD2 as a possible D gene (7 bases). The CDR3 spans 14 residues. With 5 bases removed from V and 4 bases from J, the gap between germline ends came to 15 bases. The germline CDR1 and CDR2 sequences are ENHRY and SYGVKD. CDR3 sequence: CAISPGGGTYEQYF. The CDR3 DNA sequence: TGTGCCATCAGTCCGGGGGGCGGTACGTACGAGCAGTACTTC.

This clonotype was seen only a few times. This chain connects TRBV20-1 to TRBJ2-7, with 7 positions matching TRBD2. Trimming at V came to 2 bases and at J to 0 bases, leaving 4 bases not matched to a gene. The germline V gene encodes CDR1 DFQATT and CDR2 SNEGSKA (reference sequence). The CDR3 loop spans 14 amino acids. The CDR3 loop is CSARPRTSSYEQYF. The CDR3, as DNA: TGCAGTGCTAGACCGCGGACTAGCTCCTACGAGCAGTACTTC.

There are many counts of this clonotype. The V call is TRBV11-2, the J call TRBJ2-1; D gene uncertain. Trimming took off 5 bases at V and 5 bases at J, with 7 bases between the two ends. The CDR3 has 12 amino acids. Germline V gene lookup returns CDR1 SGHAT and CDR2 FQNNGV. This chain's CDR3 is CASSLQNNEQFF. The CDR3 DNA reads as TGTGCCAGCAGCCTACAGAACAATGAGCAGTTCTTC.

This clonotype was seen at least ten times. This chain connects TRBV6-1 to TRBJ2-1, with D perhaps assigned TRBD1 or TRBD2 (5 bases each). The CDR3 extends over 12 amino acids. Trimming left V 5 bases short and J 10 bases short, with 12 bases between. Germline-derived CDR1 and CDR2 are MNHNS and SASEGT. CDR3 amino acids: CASSSAGREQFF. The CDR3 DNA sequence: TGTGCCAGCAGTTCCGCAGGGAGAGAGCAGTTCTTC.

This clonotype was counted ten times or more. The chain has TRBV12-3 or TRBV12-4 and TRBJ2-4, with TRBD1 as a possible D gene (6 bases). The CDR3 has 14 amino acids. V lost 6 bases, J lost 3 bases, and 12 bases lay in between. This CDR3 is CASSLQGGKNIQYF. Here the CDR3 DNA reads TGTGCCAGCAGCTTACAGGGCGGCAAAAACATTCAGTACTTC.

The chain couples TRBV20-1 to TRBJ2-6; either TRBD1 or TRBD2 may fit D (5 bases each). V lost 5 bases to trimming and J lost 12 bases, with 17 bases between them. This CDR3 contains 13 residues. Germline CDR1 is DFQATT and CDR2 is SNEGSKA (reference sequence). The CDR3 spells CSALRARTSVLTF. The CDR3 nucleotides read TGCAGTGCTTTGAGGGCCCGGACAAGCGTCCTGACTTTC.

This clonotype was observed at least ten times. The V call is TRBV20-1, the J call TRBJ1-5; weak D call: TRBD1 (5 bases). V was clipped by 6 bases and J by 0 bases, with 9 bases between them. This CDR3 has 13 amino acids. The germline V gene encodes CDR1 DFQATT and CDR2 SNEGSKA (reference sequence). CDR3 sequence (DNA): TGCAGTGCGGGGGTGGGTAGCAATCAGCCCCAGCATTTT. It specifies CSAGVGSNQPQHF.

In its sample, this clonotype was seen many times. In DNA, the CDR3 is TGTGCCAGCAGTTCCCACAGGTTGGGCCCAGATACGCAGTATTTT. Translated, it gives CASSSHRLGPDTQYF. The V gene is TRBV12-3 or TRBV12-4, the J gene TRBJ2-3, with D perhaps matching TRBD1 (5 bases). The V end was cut by 4 bases, the J end by 4 bases, with 15 bases between. The length of the CDR3 is 15 residues.

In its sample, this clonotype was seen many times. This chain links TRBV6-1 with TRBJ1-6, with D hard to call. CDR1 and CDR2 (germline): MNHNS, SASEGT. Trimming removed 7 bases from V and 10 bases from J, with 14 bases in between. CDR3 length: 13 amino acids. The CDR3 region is CASNFVESSPLHF. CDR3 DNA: TGTGCCAGCAACTTTGTCGAGAGCTCACCCCTCCACTTT.

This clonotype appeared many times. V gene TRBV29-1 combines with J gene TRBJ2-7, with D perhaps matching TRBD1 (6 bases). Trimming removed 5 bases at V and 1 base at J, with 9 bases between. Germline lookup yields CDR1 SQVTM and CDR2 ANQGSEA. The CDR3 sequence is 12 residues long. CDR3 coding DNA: TGCAGCGTTATTGGACAGTCCTACGAGCAGTACTTC. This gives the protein CSVIGQSYEQYF.

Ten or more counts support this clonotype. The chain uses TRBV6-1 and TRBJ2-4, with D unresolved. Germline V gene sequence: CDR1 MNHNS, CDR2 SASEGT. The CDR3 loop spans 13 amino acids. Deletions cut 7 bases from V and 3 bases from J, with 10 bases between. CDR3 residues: CASTLINKNIQYF. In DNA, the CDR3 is TGTGCCAGCACCCTTATAAACAAAAACATTCAGTACTTC.

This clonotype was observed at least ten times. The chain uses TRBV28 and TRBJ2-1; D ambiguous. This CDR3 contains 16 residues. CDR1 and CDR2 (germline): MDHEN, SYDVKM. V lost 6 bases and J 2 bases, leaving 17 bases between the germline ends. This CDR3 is CASRTPSGKAYNEQFF. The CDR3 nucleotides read TGTGCCAGCAGGACTCCCAGTGGAAAAGCCTACAATGAGCAGTTCTTC. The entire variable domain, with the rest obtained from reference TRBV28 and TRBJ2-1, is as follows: DVKVTQSSRYLVKRTGEKVFLECVQDMDHENMFWYRQDPGLGLRLIYFSYDVKMKEKGDIPEGYSVSREKKERFSLILESASTNQTSMYLCASRTPSGKAYNEQFFGPGTRLTVL.

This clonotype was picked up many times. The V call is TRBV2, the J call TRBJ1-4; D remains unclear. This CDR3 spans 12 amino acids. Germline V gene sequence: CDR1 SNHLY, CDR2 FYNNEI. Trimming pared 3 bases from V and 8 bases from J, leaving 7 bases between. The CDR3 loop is CASSDEGEKLFF. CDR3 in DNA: TGTGCCAGCAGTGATGAAGGAGAAAAACTGTTTTTT. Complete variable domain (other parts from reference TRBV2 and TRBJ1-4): EPEVTQTPSHQVTQMGQEVILRCVPISNHLYFYWYRQILGQKVEFLVSFYNNEISEKSEIFDDQFSVERPDGSNFTLKIRSTKLEDSAMYFCASSDEGEKLFFGSGTQLSVL.

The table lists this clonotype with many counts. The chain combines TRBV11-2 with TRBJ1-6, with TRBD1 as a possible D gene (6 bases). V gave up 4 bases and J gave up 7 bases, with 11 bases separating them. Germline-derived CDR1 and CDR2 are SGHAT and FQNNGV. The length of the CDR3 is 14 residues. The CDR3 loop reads CASSSSTGNSPLHF. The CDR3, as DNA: TGTGCCAGCAGCTCATCGACAGGAAATTCACCCCTCCACTTT.